This entry features one T cell receptor beta chain sequence. Antigen: not known. The junction differs from germline at one of its ends, possibly a read error. As for treatment: roughly 10-day PBMC culture with coronavirus spike peptide pools or control peptides (ViraFEST assay). Cells received half-medium changes with fresh IL-2 medium on days 3 and 7. The sample belongs to a study of vaccination and CD4 T cells after COVID-19. Looking at the study overall: Four females and six males made up the convalescents, two of whom were Hispanic.

At the Johns Hopkins FTIC core, DNA taken from cultured CD4+ T cells was sequenced by way of the Oncomine TCR Beta short-read assay. Each CDR3 protein gets one entry after TCRdb re-called the PCR reads with MiXCR. The sample carries more than 9,000 distinct CDR3 sequences, approximately 61% recorded once. Per the germline V gene, CDR1 is MNHNS and CDR2 is SASEGT. The CDR3 totals 10 residues. Findings and limits, study-wide: Investigators enrolled relatively few convalescent patients and included no early post-infection timepoints. Clonotypes reactive to SARS-CoV-2 had a median that went up from 21 to 38, but not significantly.

The source is a human donor who had recovered from COVID-19. The chain couples TRBV6-1 to TRBJ2-2; either TRBD1 or TRBD2 may supply D (5 bases each). Sequenced: CD4+ T cells from blood, cultured in vitro. CDR3 residues: CASRGTQGAF. The CDR3 nucleotides are TGTGCCAGCAGGGGGACCCAGGGAGCTTTT.